These 8 T cell receptor beta chains originate from one sample sequenced in a study of blood T cell repertoires in COVID-19. Profiled with immunoSEQ multiplex PCR; TCRdb holds only in-frame clones, not every one. This sample has 150,000 to 200,000 clones, with 80% to 90% found just once. Sequenced: PBMCs or T cells enriched from blood (not recorded which). Receptors originate from a woman aged 50 to 65 in a cohort exposed to, infected with or recovered from COVID-19 (not recorded which).

DNA of the CDR3: TGTGCCAGCAGGTCACTAGCGGGAGCGGTCAATGAGCAGTTCTTC. Encoded protein: CASRSLAGAVNEQFF. The chain is built from TRBV27 and TRBJ2-1; 11 bases match TRBD2. The CDR3 runs to 15 residues. V lost 6 bases to trimming and J lost 6 bases; unmatched junction nucleotides: 7. CDR1 MNHEY and CDR2 SMNVEV come from the germline V gene (reference sequence).

This chain uses TRBV6-6 with TRBJ2-5, with D possibly being TRBD2 (5 bases). From germline, CDR1 is MNHNY and CDR2 SVGAGI (reference sequence). Trimming left V 2 bases short and J 1 base short, with 14 bases between. CDR3 size: 16 residues. CDR3 coding DNA: TGTGCCAGCAGTTACAGGGCGAGGGCGGCCCAAGAGACCCAGTACTTC. Its protein is CASSYRARAAQETQYF.

The V gene is TRBV18, the J gene TRBJ1-2; a weak D match, TRBD1 (5 bases). The CDR3 has 14 amino acids. The V and J ends lost 3 bases and 6 bases respectively, with 14 bases between them. CDR1 KGHSH and CDR2 LQKENI come from the germline V gene. DNA for the CDR3: TGTGCCAGCTCACCCGCCGGGGGGGGGAATGGCTACACCTTC. It encodes CASSPAGGGNGYTF.

The CDR3 DNA follows: TGTGCCAGCAGCTTAGTGGCAGGGGCTGGCTACACCTTC. Its translation is CASSLVAGAGYTF. The chain recombines TRBV11-2 with TRBJ1-2, with a possible D match to TRBD1 (6 bases). V was pared by 1 base and J by 7 bases, with 10 bases between. Germline V gene sequence: CDR1 SGHAT, CDR2 FQNNGV. The CDR3 has 13 amino acids. The full variable domain, with the rest looked up from reference TRBV11-2 and TRBJ1-2, is EAGVAQSPRYKIIEKRQSVAFWCNPISGHATLYWYQQILGQGPKLLIQFQNNGVVDDSQLPKDRFSAERLKGVDSTLKIQPAKLEDSAVYLCASSLVAGAGYTFGSGTRLTVV.

Only one count was recorded for this clone. The CDR3 sequence: CASSLFSGGDQPQHF. For the CDR3, the DNA is TGTGCCAGCAGTTTATTTTCAGGGGGCGATCAGCCCCAGCATTTT. This chain connects TRBV28 to TRBJ1-5; 8 bases map to TRBD1. The length of the CDR3 is 15 residues. The V segment lost 1 base and the J segment 5 bases; nucleotides outside the gene matches: 4. Germline values: CDR1 MDHEN, CDR2 SYDVKM.

Concerning this clone itself: One end of the junction is discordant with germline, which a read error may explain. DNA of the CDR3: TGTGCTAGCAGCCCGGGACTAGCGGGGTACAATGAGCAGTTCTTC. Translation gives CASSPGLAGYNEQFF. The chain uses TRBV7-7 and TRBJ2-1; 13 bases map to TRBD2. The length of the CDR3 is 15 residues. Germline CDR1 SSHAT, CDR2 FNYEAQ (reference sequence).

The rearrangement uses TRBV7-2 and TRBJ2-3, with TRBD2 matching over 8 bases. V gave up 4 bases and J gave up 10 bases; unmatched junction bases: 7. CDR1 SGHTA and CDR2 FQGNSA come from the germline V gene. This CDR3 comprises 13 residues. The CDR3 reads CASSSSAGVAQYF. The CDR3 region has the DNA TGTGCCAGCAGCTCCTCAGCGGGAGTGGCGCAGTATTTT.

In its sample, this clone was seen once. The chain combines TRBV18 with TRBJ2-7, with 8 nucleotides matching TRBD1. Germline CDR1 KGHSH, CDR2 LQKENI. V lost 3 bases and J lost 2; bases outside the gene matches: 3. The CDR3 length is 14 residues. CDR3 DNA sequence: TGTGCCAGCTCACCGGACAGGGTCGCCTACGAGCAGTACTTC. It specifies CASSPDRVAYEQYF. The variable domain in full, completed from reference TRBV18 and TRBJ2-7, reads NAGVMQNPRHLVRRRGQEARLRCSPMKGHSHVYWYRQLPEEGLKFMVYLQKENIIDESGMPKERFSAEFPKEGPSILRIQQVVRGDSAAYFCASSPDRVAYEQYFGPGTRLTVT.